This T cell receptor (beta chain) was profiled in a study of blood T cell repertoires in COVID-19. Data came from immunoSEQ multiplex PCR; TCRdb stores just in-frame clones and leaves some out. Among 45,000 to 55,000 clones, 60% to 80% were seen once, and the ten largest hold approximately 5.3%. Germline V gene data show CDR1 as SGHRS and CDR2 as YFSETQ. The CDR3 is 15 amino acids. V lost 0 bases and J 7 bases, leaving 16 bases between the germline ends. The sequenced sample consisted of PBMCs or T cells enriched from blood (not recorded which). The gene calls are TRBV5-1 and TRBJ1-1; weak D call: TRBD1 (6 bases). The clonotype was recovered from a woman between 45 and 65 years old with acute COVID-19. The CDR3 DNA reads TGCGCCAGCAGCTTGGATGGGCGGTGGGGACATGAAGCTTTCTTT. Translated, it gives CASSLDGRWGHEAFF.